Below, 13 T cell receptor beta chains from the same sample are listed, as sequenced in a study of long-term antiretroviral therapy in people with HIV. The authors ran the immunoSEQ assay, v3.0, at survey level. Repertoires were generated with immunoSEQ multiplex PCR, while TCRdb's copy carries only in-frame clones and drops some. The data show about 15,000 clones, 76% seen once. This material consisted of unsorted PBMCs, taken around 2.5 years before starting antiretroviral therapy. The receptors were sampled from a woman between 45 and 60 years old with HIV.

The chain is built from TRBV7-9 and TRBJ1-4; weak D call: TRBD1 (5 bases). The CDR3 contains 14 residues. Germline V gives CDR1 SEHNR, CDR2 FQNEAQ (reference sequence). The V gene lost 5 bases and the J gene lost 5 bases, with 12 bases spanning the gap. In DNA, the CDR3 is TGTGCCAGCAGCGGGTTGAGGGGAAATGAAAAACTGTTTTTT. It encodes CASSGLRGNEKLFF. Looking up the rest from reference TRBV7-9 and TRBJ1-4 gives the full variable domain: DTGVSQNPRHKITKRGQNVTFRCDPISEHNRLYWYRQTLGQGPEFLTYFQNEAQLEKSRLLSDRFSAERPKGSFSTLEIQRTEQGDSAMYLCASSGLRGNEKLFFGSGTQLSVL.

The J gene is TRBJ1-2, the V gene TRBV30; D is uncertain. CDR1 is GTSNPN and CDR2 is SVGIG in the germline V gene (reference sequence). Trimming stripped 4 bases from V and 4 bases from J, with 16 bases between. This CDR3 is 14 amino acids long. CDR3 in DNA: TGTGCCTGGATCAGCGGCGCGGGCCCCTATGGCTACACCTTC. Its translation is CAWISGAGPYGYTF.

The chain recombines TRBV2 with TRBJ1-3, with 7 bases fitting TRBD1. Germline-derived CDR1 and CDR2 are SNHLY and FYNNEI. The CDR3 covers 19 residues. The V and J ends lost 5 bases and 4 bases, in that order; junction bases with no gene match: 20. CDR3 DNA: TGTGCCAGCAGTCGCCCGCGGGTGAGGGGGCCGGTGTCAGGAAACACCATATATTTT. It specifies CASSRPRVRGPVSGNTIYF. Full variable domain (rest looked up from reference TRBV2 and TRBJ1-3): EPEVTQTPSHQVTQMGQEVILRCVPISNHLYFYWYRQILGQKVEFLVSFYNNEISEKSEIFDDQFSVERPDGSNFTLKIRSTKLEDSAMYFCASSRPRVRGPVSGNTIYFGEGSWLTVV.

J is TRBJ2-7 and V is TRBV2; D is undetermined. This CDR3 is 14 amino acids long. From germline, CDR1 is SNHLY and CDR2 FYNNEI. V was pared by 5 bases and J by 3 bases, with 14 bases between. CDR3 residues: CASSSRTASYEQYF. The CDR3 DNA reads TGTGCCAGCAGTTCAAGGACGGCAAGCTACGAGCAGTACTTC.

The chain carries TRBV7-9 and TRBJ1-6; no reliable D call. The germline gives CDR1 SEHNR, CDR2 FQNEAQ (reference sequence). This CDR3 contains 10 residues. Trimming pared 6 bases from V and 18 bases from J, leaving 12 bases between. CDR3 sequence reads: CASRNGPDHF. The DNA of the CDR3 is TGTGCCAGCAGAAACGGCCCGGACCACTTT. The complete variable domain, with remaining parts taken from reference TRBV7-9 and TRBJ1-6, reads DTGVSQNPRHKITKRGQNVTFRCDPISEHNRLYWYRQTLGQGPEFLTYFQNEAQLEKSRLLSDRFSAERPKGSFSTLEIQRTEQGDSAMYLCASRNGPDHFGNGTRLTVT.

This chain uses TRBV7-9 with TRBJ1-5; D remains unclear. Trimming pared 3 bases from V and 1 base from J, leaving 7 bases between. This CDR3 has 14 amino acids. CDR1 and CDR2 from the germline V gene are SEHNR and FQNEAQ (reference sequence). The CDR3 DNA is TGTGCCAGCAGCTTGACCCCGAGCAATCAGCCCCAGCATTTT. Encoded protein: CASSLTPSNQPQHF.

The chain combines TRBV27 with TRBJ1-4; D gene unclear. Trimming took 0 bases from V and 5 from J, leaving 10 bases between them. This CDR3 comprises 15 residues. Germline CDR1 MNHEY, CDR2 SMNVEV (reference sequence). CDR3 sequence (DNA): TGTGCCAGCAGTTTATCGAGGGTTTCAAATGAAAAACTGTTTTTT. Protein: CASSLSRVSNEKLFF.

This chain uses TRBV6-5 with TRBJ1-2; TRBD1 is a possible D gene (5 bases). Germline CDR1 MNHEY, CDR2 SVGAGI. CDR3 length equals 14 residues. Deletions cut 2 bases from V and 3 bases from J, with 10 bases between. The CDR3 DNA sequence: TGTGCCAGCAGTTACCGGGACGTAGACTATGGCTACACCTTC. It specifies CASSYRDVDYGYTF.

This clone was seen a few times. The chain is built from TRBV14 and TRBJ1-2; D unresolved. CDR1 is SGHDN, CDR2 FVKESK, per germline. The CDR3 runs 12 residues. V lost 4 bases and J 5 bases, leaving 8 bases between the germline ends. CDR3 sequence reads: CASSLGPYGYTF. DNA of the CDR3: TGTGCCAGCAGCCTCGGCCCGTATGGCTACACCTTC.

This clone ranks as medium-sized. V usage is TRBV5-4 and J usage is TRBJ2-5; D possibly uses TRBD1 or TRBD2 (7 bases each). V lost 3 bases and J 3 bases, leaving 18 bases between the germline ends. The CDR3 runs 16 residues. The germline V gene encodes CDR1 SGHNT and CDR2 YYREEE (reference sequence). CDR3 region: CASSYRTGAGEETQYF. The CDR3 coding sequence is TGTGCCAGCAGCTACCGAACAGGGGCGGGGGAAGAGACCCAGTACTTC. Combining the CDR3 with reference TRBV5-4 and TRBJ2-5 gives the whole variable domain ETGVTQSPTHLIKTRGQQVTLRCSSQSGHNTVSWYQQALGQGPQFIFQYYREEENGRGNFPPRFSGLQFPNYSSELNVNALELDDSALYLCASSYRTGAGEETQYFGPGTRLLVL.

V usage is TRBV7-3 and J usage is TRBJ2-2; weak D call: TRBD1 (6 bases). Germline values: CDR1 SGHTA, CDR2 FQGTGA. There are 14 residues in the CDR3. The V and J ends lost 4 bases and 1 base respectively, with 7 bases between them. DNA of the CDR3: TGTGCCAGCAGCTCGACAGGGAACACCGGGGAGCTGTTTTTT. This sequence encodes CASSSTGNTGELFF.

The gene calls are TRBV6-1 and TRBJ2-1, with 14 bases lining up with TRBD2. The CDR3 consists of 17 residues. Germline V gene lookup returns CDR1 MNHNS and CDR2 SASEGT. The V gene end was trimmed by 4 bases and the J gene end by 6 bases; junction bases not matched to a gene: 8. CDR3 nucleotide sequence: TGTGCCAGCAGTGTTGGGGGAGGACTAGCGGGGGGCAATGAGCAGTTCTTC. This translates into CASSVGGGLAGGNEQFF.

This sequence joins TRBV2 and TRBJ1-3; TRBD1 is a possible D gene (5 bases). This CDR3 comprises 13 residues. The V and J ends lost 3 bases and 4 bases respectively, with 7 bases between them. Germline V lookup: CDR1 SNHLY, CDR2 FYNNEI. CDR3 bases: TGTGCCAGCAGTGATGGGGCCGGAAACACCATATATTTT. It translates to CASSDGAGNTIYF. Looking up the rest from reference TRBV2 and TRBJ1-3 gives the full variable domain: EPEVTQTPSHQVTQMGQEVILRCVPISNHLYFYWYRQILGQKVEFLVSFYNNEISEKSEIFDDQFSVERPDGSNFTLKIRSTKLEDSAMYFCASSDGAGNTIYFGEGSWLTVV.